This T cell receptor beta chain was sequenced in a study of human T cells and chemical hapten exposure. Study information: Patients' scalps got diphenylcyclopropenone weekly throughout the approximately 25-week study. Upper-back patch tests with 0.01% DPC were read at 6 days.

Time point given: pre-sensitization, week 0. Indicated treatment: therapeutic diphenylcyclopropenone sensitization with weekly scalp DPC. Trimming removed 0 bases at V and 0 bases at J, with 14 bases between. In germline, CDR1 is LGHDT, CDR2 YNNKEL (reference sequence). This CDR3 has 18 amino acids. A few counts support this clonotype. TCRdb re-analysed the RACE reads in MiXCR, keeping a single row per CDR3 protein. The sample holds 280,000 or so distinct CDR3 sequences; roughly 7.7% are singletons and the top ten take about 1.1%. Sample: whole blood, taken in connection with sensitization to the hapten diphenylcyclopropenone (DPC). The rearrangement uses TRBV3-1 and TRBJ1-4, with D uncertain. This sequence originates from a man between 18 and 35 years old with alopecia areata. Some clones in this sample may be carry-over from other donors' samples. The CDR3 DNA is TGTGCCAGCAGCCAAGACCTAAGACACCTTGCAACTAATGAAAAACTGTTTTTT. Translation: CASSQDLRHLATNEKLFF.